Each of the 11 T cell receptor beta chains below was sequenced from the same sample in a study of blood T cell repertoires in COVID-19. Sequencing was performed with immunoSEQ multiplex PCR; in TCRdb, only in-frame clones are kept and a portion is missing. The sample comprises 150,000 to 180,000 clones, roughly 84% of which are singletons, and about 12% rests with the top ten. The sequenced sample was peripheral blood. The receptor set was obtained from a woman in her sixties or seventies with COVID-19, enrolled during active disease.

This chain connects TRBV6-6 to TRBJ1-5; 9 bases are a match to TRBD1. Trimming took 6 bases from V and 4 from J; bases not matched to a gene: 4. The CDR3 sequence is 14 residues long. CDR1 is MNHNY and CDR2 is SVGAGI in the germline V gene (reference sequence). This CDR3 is CASSRDRGNQPQHF. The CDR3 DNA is TGTGCCAGCAGCCGTGACAGGGGGAATCAGCCCCAGCATTTT.

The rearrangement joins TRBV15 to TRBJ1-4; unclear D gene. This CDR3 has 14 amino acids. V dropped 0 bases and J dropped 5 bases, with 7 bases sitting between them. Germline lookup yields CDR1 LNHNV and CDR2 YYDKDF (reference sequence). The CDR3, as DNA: TGTGCCACCAGCAGAGATTCGTTAAATGAAAAACTGTTTTTT. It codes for CATSRDSLNEKLFF. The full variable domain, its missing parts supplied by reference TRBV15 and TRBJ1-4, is DAMVIQNPRYQVTQFGKPVTLSCSQTLNHNVMYWYQQKSSQAPKLLFHYYDKDFNNEADTPDNFQSRRPNTSFCFLDIRSPGLGDTAMYLCATSRDSLNEKLFFGSGTQLSVL.

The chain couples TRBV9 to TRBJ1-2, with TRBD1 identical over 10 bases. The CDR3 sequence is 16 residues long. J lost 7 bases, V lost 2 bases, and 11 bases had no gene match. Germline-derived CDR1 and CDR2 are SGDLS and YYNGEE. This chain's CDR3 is CASSVNLRDRGSGYTF. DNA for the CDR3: TGTGCCAGCAGCGTGAACCTCCGGGACAGGGGATCTGGCTACACCTTC.

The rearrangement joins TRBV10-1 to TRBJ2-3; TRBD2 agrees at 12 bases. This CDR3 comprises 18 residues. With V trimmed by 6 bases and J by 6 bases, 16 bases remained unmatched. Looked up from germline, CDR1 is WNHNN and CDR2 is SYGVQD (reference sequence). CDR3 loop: CASSPTPSGGAQSDTQYF. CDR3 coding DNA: TGCGCCAGCAGCCCTACCCCTAGCGGGGGGGCCCAGTCGGATACGCAGTATTTT.

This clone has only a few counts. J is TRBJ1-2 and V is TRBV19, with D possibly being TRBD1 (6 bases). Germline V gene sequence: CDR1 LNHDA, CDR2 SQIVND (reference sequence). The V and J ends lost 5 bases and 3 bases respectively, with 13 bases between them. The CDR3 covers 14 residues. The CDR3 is CASSVQGWDYGYTF. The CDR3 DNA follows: TGTGCCAGTAGTGTCCAGGGGTGGGACTATGGCTACACCTTC.

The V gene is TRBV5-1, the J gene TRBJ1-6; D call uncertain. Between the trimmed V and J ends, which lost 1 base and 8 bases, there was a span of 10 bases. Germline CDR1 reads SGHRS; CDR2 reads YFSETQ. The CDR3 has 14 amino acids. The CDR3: CASSLNPIDSPLHF. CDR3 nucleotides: TGCGCCAGCAGCTTGAACCCCATAGATTCACCCCTCCACTTT.

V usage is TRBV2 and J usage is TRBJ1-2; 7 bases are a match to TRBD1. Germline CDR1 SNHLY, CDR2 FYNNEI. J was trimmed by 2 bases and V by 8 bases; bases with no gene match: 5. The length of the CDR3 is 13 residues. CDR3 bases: TGTGCCAGCCTGGAGGACAGGAACTATGGCTACACCTTC. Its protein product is CASLEDRNYGYTF.

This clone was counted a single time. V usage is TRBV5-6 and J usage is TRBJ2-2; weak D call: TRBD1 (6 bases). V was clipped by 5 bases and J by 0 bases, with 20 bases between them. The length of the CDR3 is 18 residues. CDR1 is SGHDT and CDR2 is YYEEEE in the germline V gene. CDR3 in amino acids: CASSFWGTGSANTGELFF. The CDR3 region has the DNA TGTGCCAGCAGTTTTTGGGGTACAGGGTCCGCGAACACCGGGGAGCTGTTTTTT.

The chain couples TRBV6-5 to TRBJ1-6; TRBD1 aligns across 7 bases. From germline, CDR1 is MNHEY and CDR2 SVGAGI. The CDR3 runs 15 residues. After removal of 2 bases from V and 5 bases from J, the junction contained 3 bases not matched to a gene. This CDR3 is CASSYGGQHNSPLHF. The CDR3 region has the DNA TGTGCCAGCAGTTACGGGGGACAGCATAATTCACCCCTCCACTTT.

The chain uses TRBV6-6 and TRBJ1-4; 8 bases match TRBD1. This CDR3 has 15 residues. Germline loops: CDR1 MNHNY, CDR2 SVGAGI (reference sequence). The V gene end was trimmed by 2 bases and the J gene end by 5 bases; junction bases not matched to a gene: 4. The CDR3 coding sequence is TGTGCCAGCAGTTACGCGGACAGGGTAAATGAAAAACTGTTTTTT. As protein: CASSYADRVNEKLFF.

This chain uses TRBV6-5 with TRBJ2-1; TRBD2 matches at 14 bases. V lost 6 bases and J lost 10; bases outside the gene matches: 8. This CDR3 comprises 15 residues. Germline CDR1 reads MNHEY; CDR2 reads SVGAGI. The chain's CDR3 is CASSKTSGGAREQFF. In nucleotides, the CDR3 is TGTGCCAGCAGCAAGACTAGCGGGGGGGCCAGGGAGCAGTTCTTC.